Following are 29 T cell receptor beta chains from one sample sequenced in a study of cytomegalovirus exposure and HLA in healthy donors. Researchers ran the PCR with 60 Vbeta and 13 Jbeta primers. Using immunoSEQ multiplex PCR, the repertoire was profiled, and TCRdb retains in-frame clones only, with some absent. The sample data list roughly 60,000 clones. Sequences were obtained from PBMCs. These receptors all stem from a woman aged 18 to 35 in good health and CMV-seronegative.

The rearrangement links TRBV6-1 to TRBJ1-4, with D maybe TRBD1 (5 bases). Trimming shortened V by 0 bases and J by 8 bases, and 16 bases separated the two germline ends. Germline V gene data show CDR1 as MNHNS and CDR2 as SASEGT. The length of the CDR3 is 16 residues. CDR3: CASSEAGGQEGEKLFF. The CDR3 DNA reads as TGTGCCAGCAGTGAAGCGGGAGGGCAAGAGGGGGAAAAACTGTTTTTT.

The CDR3, as DNA: TGTGCCAGCAGCTTAGTTACTTTGGTAACGGAGCAGTACTTC. Translating it yields CASSLVTLVTEQYF. This rearrangement joins TRBV11-2 to TRBJ2-5, with D unclear. CDR1 and CDR2 (germline): SGHAT, FQNNGV. The CDR3 is 14 amino acids. Trimming removed 1 base from V and 11 bases from J, with 17 bases in between.

With regard to this clone: The DNA is omitted, as the CDR3 cannot be located on it reliably, and the CDR3 follows TCRdb's listing. This CDR3 is CAIRAGTVLRETQYF. This chain joins TRBV10-3 and TRBJ2-5; the table calls TRBD1, which could not be checked here. CDR1 and CDR2 (germline): ENHRY, SYGVKD. The CDR3 is 15 amino acids in total, end residues counted.

CDR3 region: CASSEDAGYGYTF. CDR3 nucleotides: TGTGCCAGCAGTGAAGATGCAGGATACGGCTACACCTTC. The rearrangement joins TRBV6-1 to TRBJ1-2; D call uncertain. V was trimmed by 1 base and J by 8 bases, leaving 11 bases between them. From germline, CDR1 is MNHNS and CDR2 SASEGT. This CDR3 region has 13 residues.

This chain uses TRBV5-1 with TRBJ2-1; D might be TRBD2 (6 bases). This CDR3 spans 14 amino acids. Germline assignment: CDR1 SGHRS and CDR2 YFSETQ. Trimming took off 7 bases at V and 5 bases at J, with 16 bases between the two ends. CDR3 coding DNA: TGCGCCAGCGGGCCCCGGACTAACAACAATGAGCAGTTCTTC. It translates to CASGPRTNNNEQFF.

The V and J genes are TRBV10-1 and TRBJ2-3, with 11 positions matching TRBD2. There are 15 residues in the CDR3. V trimming: 4 bases; J trimming: 3 bases; junction bases outside the gene matches: 3. Germline loops: CDR1 WNHNN, CDR2 SYGVQD (reference sequence). The CDR3 DNA is TGCGCCAGCAGTGGACTAGCGGGGATTACAGATACGCAGTATTTT. This sequence encodes CASSGLAGITDTQYF.

The rearrangement links TRBV5-6 to TRBJ1-6; D unclear. Between the trimmed V and J ends, which lost 1 base and 8 bases, there was a span of 7 bases. The CDR3 sequence is 13 residues long. Germline V gene sequence: CDR1 SGHDT, CDR2 YYEEEE. The CDR3 region is CASSLPEYSPLHF. The CDR3 DNA reads as TGTGCCAGCAGCTTGCCAGAATATTCACCCCTCCACTTT.

This chain joins TRBV28 and TRBJ2-7; possible D gene TRBD1, 6 bases. The germline V and J ends were trimmed by 6 bases and 2 bases, with 17 bases remaining between them. CDR3 length: 15 amino acids. Germline V gene lookup returns CDR1 MDHEN and CDR2 SYDVKM. The CDR3 nucleotides read TGTGCCAGCAGGACAACAGGGCTGAAGACCTACGAGCAGTACTTC. Amino acids: CASRTTGLKTYEQYF.

The chain joins TRBV5-1 to TRBJ2-7; 8 bases map to TRBD1. Per the germline V gene, CDR1 is SGHRS and CDR2 is YFSETQ. J was trimmed by 0 bases and V by 3 bases; bases with no gene match: 8. This CDR3 has 16 amino acids. For the CDR3, the DNA is TGCGCCAGCAGCTCAAGGACAGGGATGAACTCCTACGAGCAGTACTTC. Translation gives CASSSRTGMNSYEQYF. Drawing the rest from reference TRBV5-1 and TRBJ2-7, the complete variable domain is KAGVTQTPRYLIKTRGQQVTLSCSPISGHRSVSWYQQTPGQGLQFLFEYFSETQRNKGNFPGRFSGRQFSNSRSEMNVSTLELGDSALYLCASSSRTGMNSYEQYFGPGTRLTVT.

J is TRBJ2-3 and V is TRBV7-8, with TRBD1 as a possible D gene (6 bases). The V end was cut by 5 bases, the J end by 0 bases, with 15 bases between. This CDR3 has 16 residues. Germline V gene lookup returns CDR1 SGHVS and CDR2 FQNEAQ. CDR3 sequence: CASSPGTSHSTDTQYF. For the CDR3, the DNA is TGTGCCAGCAGCCCTGGGACATCACACAGCACAGATACGCAGTATTTT.

The CDR3 DNA is TGTGCCAGCAGCCGCAATCCGGGACTTGTCGATACGCAGTATTTT. It specifies CASSRNPGLVDTQYF. The chain employs TRBV5-4 and TRBJ2-3; tentatively, D is TRBD2 (6 bases). The ends were cut back, 4 bases at V and 6 bases at J, with 18 bases in the middle. CDR3 size: 15 residues. Germline CDR1 reads SGHNT; CDR2 reads YYREEE (reference sequence).

This rearrangement joins TRBV7-2 to TRBJ1-5; tentative D call: TRBD1 (5 bases). The CDR3 contains 16 residues. Germline V gene sequence: CDR1 SGHTA, CDR2 FQGNSA. V was pared by 5 bases and J by 0 bases, with 14 bases between. This CDR3 reads CASSPDSPYSNQPQHF. The CDR3 DNA reads as TGTGCCAGCAGCCCCGACAGTCCTTATAGCAATCAGCCCCAGCATTTT.

DNA of the CDR3: TGTGCCAGCTCACCATCGTTAAGCGGGGGGGCGTTCTTC. Translated: CASSPSLSGGAFF. The genes are TRBV18 and TRBJ2-1; TRBD2 aligns across 10 bases. After removal of 2 bases from V and 15 bases from J, the junction contained 7 bases not matched to a gene. The germline CDR1 and CDR2 sequences are KGHSH and LQKENI. CDR3 length: 13 amino acids.

The CDR3 DNA is TGTGCCAGCAGCCCCCTCGCGGGGGGGACCTACAATGAGCAGTTCTTC. It translates to CASSPLAGGTYNEQFF. V and J are TRBV11-2 and TRBJ2-1; 9 nucleotides match TRBD2. Germline lookup yields CDR1 SGHAT and CDR2 FQNNGV. The CDR3 loop spans 16 amino acids. V lost 5 bases, J lost 2 bases, and 7 bases stayed unmatched.

The genes are TRBV6-1 and TRBJ2-3, with TRBD2 matching 9 bases. Germline V gives CDR1 MNHNS, CDR2 SASEGT. This CDR3 comprises 16 residues. V lost 4 bases and J lost 6; bases outside the gene matches: 11. The CDR3 DNA sequence: TGTGCCAGCAGTGTCCTAGCGGGAATTGGTGCGGATACGCAGTATTTT. Amino acid sequence: CASSVLAGIGADTQYF.

The CDR3, as DNA: TGTGCCAGTAGAGTGGTCGGGGACAGGTATATCTATGGAAAACTGTTTTTT. Encoded protein: CASRVVGDRYIYGKLFF. V gene TRBV19 combines with J gene TRBJ1-4; 8 bases align to TRBD1. Trimming took 6 bases from V and 10 from J; bases not matched to a gene: 19. CDR1 and CDR2 (germline): LNHDA, SQIVND (reference sequence). The length of the CDR3 is 17 residues.

This chain joins TRBV6-5 and TRBJ1-5; TRBD1 might be the D (5 bases). V was shortened by 10 bases and J by 2 bases, with 12 bases between the two germline ends. The CDR3 loop spans 13 amino acids. Germline V gene sequence: CDR1 MNHEY, CDR2 SVGAGI. CDR3 bases: TGTGCCACCGCGGACAACGGCAATCAGCCCCAGCATTTT. Translated, it gives CATADNGNQPQHF.

V and J are TRBV5-6 and TRBJ1-2; no clear D. V was trimmed by 4 bases and J by 4 bases, leaving 17 bases between them. In germline, CDR1 is SGHDT, CDR2 YYEEEE. The CDR3 runs to 15 residues. Written as DNA, the CDR3 is TGTGCCAGCAGCCCCCTAGGTAGAGGCTTCTATGGCTACACCTTC. This codes for CASSPLGRGFYGYTF.

The gene calls are TRBV6-5 and TRBJ2-3, with TRBD2 matching 7 bases. This CDR3 comprises 16 residues. In germline, CDR1 is MNHEY, CDR2 SVGAGI. V lost 2 bases and J lost 0; bases outside the gene matches: 5. The CDR3 DNA reads TGTGCCAGCAGTTACCGGGCGGGGGTTAGCACAGATACGCAGTATTTT. It yields the protein CASSYRAGVSTDTQYF.

The gene calls are TRBV18 and TRBJ1-5; TRBD1 matches 7 bases. This CDR3 contains 13 residues. After removal of 3 bases from V and 6 bases from J, the junction contained 2 bases not matched to a gene. The germline gives CDR1 KGHSH, CDR2 LQKENI. The CDR3 reads CASSPQGVQPQHF. The DNA for the CDR3 is TGTGCCAGCTCACCTCAGGGGGTTCAGCCCCAGCATTTT. The whole variable domain, remainder taken from reference TRBV18 and TRBJ1-5, is NAGVMQNPRHLVRRRGQEARLRCSPMKGHSHVYWYRQLPEEGLKFMVYLQKENIIDESGMPKERFSAEFPKEGPSILRIQQVVRGDSAAYFCASSPQGVQPQHFGDGTRLSIL.

The chain recombines TRBV5-5 with TRBJ2-7; D might be TRBD2 (6 bases). The CDR3 is 15 amino acids. Germline CDR1 is SGHKS and CDR2 is YYEKEE (reference sequence). With 3 bases removed from V and 4 bases from J, the gap between germline ends came to 17 bases. CDR3 residues: CASSYRDLALYEQYF. The CDR3 DNA follows: TGTGCCAGCAGCTACCGGGACTTAGCATTGTACGAGCAGTACTTC.

The rearrangement joins TRBV6-1 to TRBJ1-1; D is undetermined. Trimming removed 4 bases from V and 1 base from J, with 10 bases in between. The CDR3 contains 14 residues. Germline values: CDR1 MNHNS, CDR2 SASEGT. The CDR3 loop is CASSAKGRNTEAFF. For the CDR3, the DNA is TGTGCCAGCAGTGCGAAAGGGAGGAACACTGAAGCTTTCTTT.

V gene TRBV7-2 combines with J gene TRBJ1-2, with D unresolved. CDR3 size: 14 residues. Deletions cut 1 base from V and 5 bases from J, with 11 bases between. The germline gives CDR1 SGHTA, CDR2 FQGNSA. The CDR3 nucleotides read TGTGCCAGCAGCTTAGAAGGCAGGAGGTATGGCTACACCTTC. Protein product: CASSLEGRRYGYTF.

The rearrangement uses TRBV4-2 and TRBJ2-7; 8 bases are shared with TRBD1. The V segment lost 0 bases and the J segment 7 bases; nucleotides outside the gene matches: 8. The CDR3 has 15 residues. CDR1 LGHNA and CDR2 YNFKEQ come from the germline V gene. CDR3 residues: CASSQEGRTGREQYF. In nucleotides, the CDR3 is TGTGCCAGCAGCCAAGAGGGGAGGACAGGGCGGGAGCAGTACTTC.

V usage is TRBV10-3 and J usage is TRBJ2-1, with 8 bases matching TRBD2. With 6 bases clipped from V and 7 bases from J, the junction kept 11 bases outside the gene matches. The CDR3 is made up of 15 amino acids. Per germline, CDR1 ENHRY and CDR2 SYGVKD. For the CDR3, the DNA is TGTGCCATCAGGCCGGGACTAGGCCTAGGGAATGAGCAGTTCTTC. Residues: CAIRPGLGLGNEQFF.

The chain recombines TRBV5-1 with TRBJ2-1, with 8 positions matching TRBD2. CDR3 size: 15 residues. CDR1 SGHRS and CDR2 YFSETQ come from the germline V gene. J was trimmed by 2 bases and V by 4 bases; bases with no gene match: 5. CDR3 region: CASSIGLATYNEQFF. CDR3 in DNA: TGCGCCAGCAGCATAGGACTAGCCACCTACAATGAGCAGTTCTTC.

The chain carries TRBV7-2 and TRBJ1-2, with D possibly being TRBD1 (5 bases). This CDR3 has 13 amino acids. V was cut by 2 bases and J by 8 bases, with 12 bases left in between. From germline, CDR1 is SGHTA and CDR2 FQGNSA. CDR3 in DNA: TGTGCCAGCAGCTTATTCAGGGCCTCGGGCTACACCTTC. Translated, it gives CASSLFRASGYTF.

The gene calls are TRBV29-1 and TRBJ2-2, with D possibly matching TRBD2 (6 bases). Germline assignment: CDR1 SQVTM and CDR2 ANQGSEA. This CDR3 is built from 13 residues. The V end lost 6 bases, the J end lost 6 bases, and 14 bases lay between the germline ends. The CDR3: CSVRVWGAGELFF. In DNA form, the CDR3 reads TGCAGCGTCCGCGTGTGGGGGGCCGGGGAGCTGTTTTTT.

This sequence joins TRBV7-8 and TRBJ2-5, with 7 positions matching TRBD1. This CDR3 is 16 amino acids long. Germline CDR1 and CDR2: SGHVS and FQNEAQ. V dropped 5 bases and J dropped 2; count of bases not matched to a gene: 11. The CDR3 region has the DNA TGTGCCAGCAGCCTCCGGGACAGTCCCGTACAAGAGACCCAGTACTTC. Its protein product is CASSLRDSPVQETQYF.